These 9 T cell receptor beta chains share one sample of origin, sequenced in a study of blood T cell repertoires in COVID-19. The data were produced by immunoSEQ multiplex PCR, yet TCRdb's version contains in-frame clones alone and is incomplete. The table shows 330,000 or so clones, with around 90% occurring only once. Source material: peripheral blood. These receptors all stem from a woman aged 60-75 years with COVID-19, enrolled during active disease.

The V call is TRBV30, the J call TRBJ2-5; D gene uncertain. Germline CDR1 reads GTSNPN; CDR2 reads SVGIG (reference sequence). V lost 1 base and J 1 base, leaving 7 bases between the germline ends. The CDR3 runs to 13 residues. CDR3 sequence (DNA): TGTGCCTGGAGTGGGTCTATCCAAGAGACCCAGTACTTC. It codes for CAWSGSIQETQYF.

The chain has TRBV10-3 and TRBJ2-7; unclear D gene. This CDR3 comprises 12 residues. V was shortened by 1 base and J by 4 bases, with 5 bases between the two germline ends. The germline V gene encodes CDR1 ENHRY and CDR2 SYGVKD. CDR3 nucleotides: TGTGCCATCAGTGAGTTCCAATACGAGCAGTACTTC. Amino acid sequence: CAISEFQYEQYF.

V is TRBV29-1 and J is TRBJ1-2, with no clear D. CDR3 length: 13 residues. Trimming took off 4 bases at V and 7 bases at J, with 16 bases between the two ends. Germline V CDR1 and CDR2: SQVTM, ANQGSEA. For the CDR3, the DNA is TGCAGCGTTGGTGGGCTGGGGAGTTCTGGCTACACCTTC. Protein: CSVGGLGSSGYTF. Using reference TRBV29-1 and TRBJ1-2 for the parts outside the CDR3, the full variable domain is SAVISQKPSRDICQRGTSLTIQCQVDSQVTMMFWYRQQPGQSLTLIATANQGSEATYESGFVIDKFPISRPNLTFSTLTVSNMSPEDSSIYLCSVGGLGSSGYTFGSGTRLTVV.

This chain connects TRBV3-1 (or the pseudogene TRBV3-2) to TRBJ1-4, with TRBD1 as a possible D gene (5 bases). The ends were cut back, 3 bases at V and 13 bases at J, with 21 bases in the middle. The CDR3 runs 15 residues. CDR1 and CDR2 (germline): LGHDT, YNNKEL (reference sequence). The DNA for the CDR3 is TGTGCCAGCAGCCACGGTTCCCTTGGGGCGACTAGACTGTTTTTT. This codes for CASSHGSLGATRLFF.

The rearrangement joins TRBV28 to TRBJ1-5; tentative D call: TRBD1 (5 bases). This CDR3 spans 16 amino acids. The V gene's germline CDR1 is MDHEN and CDR2 SYDVKM. V dropped 3 bases and J dropped 0 bases, with 12 bases sitting between them. The CDR3 region is CASSFLAGVSNQPQHF. The CDR3 nucleotides are TGTGCCAGCAGTTTTTTGGCGGGGGTTAGCAATCAGCCCCAGCATTTT.

The rearrangement links TRBV30 to TRBJ2-7; 8 nucleotides align to TRBD1. Germline lookup yields CDR1 GTSNPN and CDR2 SVGIG (reference sequence). V shed 3 bases and J 3 bases; nucleotides not matched to a gene: 4. This CDR3 has 13 amino acids. CDR3 nucleotide sequence: TGTGCCTGGAGCACAGGGGGAGTCTACGAGCAGTACTTC. Amino acid sequence: CAWSTGGVYEQYF.

This rearrangement joins TRBV14 to TRBJ2-1; 7 bases fit TRBD2. Germline V gene sequence: CDR1 SGHDN, CDR2 FVKESK. Trimming removed 1 base from V and 4 bases from J; junction bases left unmatched: 7. The CDR3 is made up of 16 amino acids. DNA of the CDR3: TGTGCCAGCAGCCAAGGGGGGGGGACCTATTACAATGAGCAGTTCTTC. The encoded protein is CASSQGGGTYYNEQFF.

The chain uses TRBV9 and TRBJ2-3, with 8 bases aligning to TRBD2. This CDR3 has 14 amino acids. V lost 3 bases, J lost 8 bases, and 8 bases stayed unmatched. CDR1 is SGDLS, CDR2 YYNGEE, per germline. The CDR3 protein is CASSAGRAESTQYF. In nucleotides, the CDR3 is TGTGCCAGCAGCGCCGGGAGGGCGGAGAGTACGCAGTATTTT.

This sequence joins TRBV7-8 and TRBJ1-1, with 8 bases aligning to TRBD1. Per the germline V gene, CDR1 is SGHVS and CDR2 is FQNEAQ. The CDR3 loop spans 14 amino acids. Unmatched junction bases numbered 4, after V lost 2 bases and J lost 5 bases. CDR3 bases: TGTGCCAGCAGCTTACAGGGGGCGCCGACTGAAGCTTTCTTT. Amino acid sequence: CASSLQGAPTEAFF.